Shown below are 27 T cell receptor beta chains from a single sample sequenced in a study of shared clonotypes between healthy human individuals. Using immunoSEQ multiplex PCR, the repertoire was profiled, and TCRdb retains in-frame clones only, with some absent. This table has about 2 million clones, about 95% appearing once. CD45RO negativity and positive selection for CCR7 defined naive CD8 cells, a population that excluded terminally differentiated effector memory CD45RA+ cells. Source material: naive CD8+ T cells sorted from blood. These receptors all come from a man younger than 35 in good health.

The chain employs TRBV28 and TRBJ2-5; 12 bases are a match to TRBD2. The junction had 7 bases not matched to a gene; V was cut back by 4 bases and J by 1 base. The germline V gene encodes CDR1 MDHEN and CDR2 SYDVKM. The CDR3 loop spans 17 amino acids. The DNA for the CDR3 is TGTGCCAGCAGTTCGACTAGCGGGGGAGAACTCCAAGAGACCCAGTACTTC. It translates to CASSSTSGGELQETQYF.

The chain employs TRBV9 and TRBJ2-7; D not resolved. Trimming took off 0 bases at V and 1 base at J, with 17 bases between the two ends. Germline CDR1 is SGDLS and CDR2 is YYNGEE. This CDR3 comprises 17 residues. The CDR3 protein is CASSVDSSWVGSYEQYF. CDR3 sequence (DNA): TGTGCCAGCAGCGTAGATTCCAGTTGGGTCGGTTCCTACGAGCAGTACTTC. The full variable domain, completed using reference TRBV9 and TRBJ2-7, is DSGVTQTPKHLITATGQRVTLRCSPRSGDLSVYWYQQSLDQGLQFLIQYYNGEERAKGNILERFSAQQFPDLHSELNLSSLELGDSALYFCASSVDSSWVGSYEQYFGPGTRLTVT.

This CDR3 is CASSNSGGVISYEQYF. CDR3 nucleotides: TGTGCCAGCAGCAACTCAGGGGGGGTTATATCCTACGAGCAGTACTTC. The gene calls are TRBV27 and TRBJ2-7; possibly TRBD1 or TRBD2 for D (7 bases each). The germline CDR1 and CDR2 sequences are MNHEY and SMNVEV (reference sequence). V shed 6 bases and J shed 1 base, with 19 bases lying between them. CDR3 length: 16 residues.

A single count supports this clone. The chain employs TRBV27 and TRBJ2-1; 8 bases are shared with TRBD2. This CDR3 is built from 14 residues. V was clipped by 10 bases and J by 1 base; unmatched bases: 6. Germline-derived CDR1 and CDR2 are MNHEY and SMNVEV (reference sequence). The CDR3 sequence: CATHPSGSYNEQFF. In nucleotides, the CDR3 is TGTGCCACCCACCCTAGCGGGTCCTACAATGAGCAGTTCTTC.

The chain carries TRBV19 and TRBJ2-1, with D possibly being TRBD1 or TRBD2 (5 bases each). The CDR3 covers 13 residues. The ends were cut back, 5 bases at V and 8 bases at J, with 13 bases in the middle. Per germline, CDR1 LNHDA and CDR2 SQIVND (reference sequence). The CDR3 sequence: CASSLTGLDEQFF. The CDR3 DNA sequence: TGTGCCAGTAGTTTAACGGGGCTGGATGAGCAGTTCTTC.

V and J are TRBV5-4 and TRBJ2-7, with D possibly called TRBD1 or TRBD2 (5 bases each). The germline V gene has CDR1 SGHNT and CDR2 YYREEE (reference sequence). This CDR3 has 13 residues. V lost 1 base, J lost 5 bases, and 10 bases lay in between. DNA for the CDR3: TGTGCCAGCAGCTTGATGGGGGTCCACGAGCAGTACTTC. Its translation is CASSLMGVHEQYF.

This sequence joins TRBV5-1 and TRBJ2-7, with 9 bases matching TRBD1. Germline V lookup: CDR1 SGHRS, CDR2 YFSETQ. This CDR3 has 15 amino acids. Trimming at V came to 2 bases and at J to 1 base, leaving 4 bases not matched to a gene. CDR3 amino acids: CASSFGTGQSYEQYF. Here the CDR3 DNA reads TGCGCCAGCAGCTTTGGGACAGGGCAGTCCTACGAGCAGTACTTC. The variable domain in full, completed from reference TRBV5-1 and TRBJ2-7, reads KAGVTQTPRYLIKTRGQQVTLSCSPISGHRSVSWYQQTPGQGLQFLFEYFSETQRNKGNFPGRFSGRQFSNSRSEMNVSTLELGDSALYLCASSFGTGQSYEQYFGPGTRLTVT.

This clone was counted once. As DNA, the CDR3 is TGTGCCAGCAGGCAAACCGGGACTACACCCTACGAGCAGTACTTC. It is translated as CASRQTGTTPYEQYF. V and J are TRBV27 and TRBJ2-7; 7 bases match TRBD2. CDR1 and CDR2 from the germline V gene are MNHEY and SMNVEV (reference sequence). The length of the CDR3 is 15 residues. Unmatched junction bases numbered 10, after V lost 6 bases and J lost 2 bases.

This clone was seen only once. The chain uses TRBV6-1 and TRBJ1-5, with D possibly matching TRBD1 (5 bases). V lost 2 bases to trimming and J lost 8 bases, with 22 bases between them. Germline assignment: CDR1 MNHNS and CDR2 SASEGT. The CDR3 spans 17 residues. DNA of the CDR3: TGTGCCAGCAGTGAAACTCCCCTGGACACAATAGGAGAGCCCCAGCATTTT. It yields the protein CASSETPLDTIGEPQHF.

The chain joins TRBV28 to TRBJ1-1, with D unresolved. CDR1 MDHEN and CDR2 SYDVKM come from the germline V gene. The CDR3 length is 13 residues. Deletions cut 9 bases from V and 3 bases from J, with 14 bases between. The CDR3 region is CASRLYTYTEAFF. CDR3 in DNA: TGTGCCAGTCGCCTGTATACGTACACTGAAGCTTTCTTT.

The gene calls are TRBV9 and TRBJ2-7; TRBD2 is a possible D gene (6 bases). Trimming took 3 bases from V and 2 from J, leaving 18 bases between them. The V gene's germline CDR1 is SGDLS and CDR2 YYNGEE. The length of the CDR3 is 16 residues. The CDR3 DNA reads as TGTGCCAGCAGCGCGGGGGTAGGGGACCCCACCTACGAGCAGTACTTC. Its translation is CASSAGVGDPTYEQYF.

The chain uses TRBV4-3 and TRBJ2-2; 9 bases agree with TRBD2. Germline loops: CDR1 LGHNA, CDR2 YSLEER. The ends lost 2 bases at V and 5 bases at J; junction bases unmatched: 6. The CDR3 runs 16 residues. The CDR3 DNA reads as TGCGCCAGCAGCCAACACGGACTAGCGCCGACCGGGGAGCTGTTTTTT. Translation: CASSQHGLAPTGELFF.

The chain joins TRBV28 to TRBJ1-3, with D unresolved. The germline V and J ends were trimmed by 2 bases and 4 bases, with 15 bases remaining between them. Germline loops: CDR1 MDHEN, CDR2 SYDVKM. This CDR3 spans 16 amino acids. This CDR3 is CASSLMDSLGGNTIYF. CDR3 bases: TGTGCCAGCAGTTTAATGGACTCCCTTGGAGGAAACACCATATATTTT.

This chain uses TRBV27 with TRBJ1-1; D remains ambiguous. The germline V gene has CDR1 MNHEY and CDR2 SMNVEV (reference sequence). The CDR3 contains 16 residues. Trimming stripped 0 bases from V and 0 bases from J, with 11 bases between. The CDR3 sequence: CASSLSAGFVNTEAFF. Here the CDR3 DNA reads TGTGCCAGCAGTTTATCGGCAGGATTCGTGAACACTGAAGCTTTCTTT.

V and J are TRBV7-9 and TRBJ2-5, with a weak D call TRBD1 (5 bases). CDR1 SEHNR and CDR2 FQNEAQ come from the germline V gene (reference sequence). This CDR3 is 13 amino acids long. V was trimmed by 5 bases and J by 6 bases, leaving 13 bases between them. CDR3 loop: CASSPLGRQTQYF. In DNA form, the CDR3 reads TGTGCCAGCAGCCCACTGGGGCGACAGACCCAGTACTTC.

The rearrangement uses TRBV13 and TRBJ2-1; TRBD2 matches 7 bases. The CDR3 sequence is 13 residues long. V was pared by 7 bases and J by 4 bases, with 4 bases of the junction left unmatched. Germline V gene lookup returns CDR1 PRHDT and CDR2 FYEKMQ (reference sequence). The CDR3 sequence: CASIWRGYNEQFF. CDR3 in DNA: TGTGCCAGCATTTGGCGGGGGTACAATGAGCAGTTCTTC.

The genes are TRBV6-5 and TRBJ2-1, with a possible D match to TRBD1 (5 bases). Looked up from germline, CDR1 is MNHEY and CDR2 is SVGAGI. The CDR3 is made up of 13 amino acids. With 7 bases removed from V and 3 bases from J, the gap between germline ends came to 10 bases. For the CDR3, the DNA is TGTGCCAGCATCTCGACAGTCTACAATGAGCAGTTCTTC. Amino acids: CASISTVYNEQFF.

The chain uses TRBV14 and TRBJ2-1; the D is unclear. The CDR3 is made up of 15 amino acids. The germline V gene has CDR1 SGHDN and CDR2 FVKESK. V lost 4 bases, J lost 0 bases, and 10 bases lay in between. The CDR3 DNA sequence: TGTGCCAGCAGCCCCCTGGGGTTCTCCTACAATGAGCAGTTCTTC. Translated, it gives CASSPLGFSYNEQFF.

The chain employs TRBV30 and TRBJ2-7, with 12 bases that match TRBD2. After removal of 5 bases from V and 6 bases from J, the junction contained 5 bases not matched to a gene. This CDR3 has 13 residues. The germline CDR1 and CDR2 sequences are GTSNPN and SVGIG (reference sequence). The CDR3 region has the DNA TGTGCCTGGGACCTAGCGGGAGGGCGCGAGCAGTACTTC. Residues: CAWDLAGGREQYF.

About this clone: Other DNA sequences in this sample translate to the same CDR3. This chain uses TRBV2 with TRBJ2-7, with D unclear. Germline V CDR1 and CDR2: SNHLY, FYNNEI. V was shortened by 3 bases and J by 0 bases, with 3 bases between the two germline ends. The CDR3 is 12 residues long. The CDR3 reads CASSDFSYEQYF. The CDR3 DNA is TGTGCCAGCAGTGACTTCTCCTACGAGCAGTACTTC.

This chain links TRBV19 with TRBJ1-5, with D unresolved. The germline V gene has CDR1 LNHDA and CDR2 SQIVND (reference sequence). The germline V and J ends were trimmed by 9 bases and 3 bases, with 9 bases remaining between them. This CDR3 is built from 12 residues. The CDR3 nucleotides read TGTGCCAGGGGCCGGGACAATCAGCCCCAGCATTTT. Protein sequence: CARGRDNQPQHF.

This chain links TRBV7-9 with TRBJ2-5; 9 bases are a match to TRBD1. The CDR3 totals 16 residues. The junction had 7 bases not matched to a gene; V was cut back by 4 bases and J by 1 base. The germline gives CDR1 SEHNR, CDR2 FQNEAQ (reference sequence). Here the CDR3 DNA reads TGTGCCAGCAGCTCTACGGGACAGGGTTCCCAAGAGACCCAGTACTTC. It yields the protein CASSSTGQGSQETQYF.

V gene TRBV25-1 combines with J gene TRBJ2-7; D is unresolved. V was trimmed by 0 bases and J by 5 bases, leaving 11 bases between them. CDR1 is MGHDK, CDR2 SYGVNS, per germline. The CDR3 is made up of 14 amino acids. The DNA for the CDR3 is TGTGCCAGCAGTGAATACGGCAGCCCCGACGAGCAGTACTTC. This encodes CASSEYGSPDEQYF.

The chain combines TRBV27 with TRBJ1-5; maybe TRBD1 (5 bases). The V gene's germline CDR1 is MNHEY and CDR2 SMNVEV (reference sequence). The CDR3 runs 14 residues. V was shortened by 2 bases and J by 7 bases, with 12 bases between the two germline ends. CDR3 sequence reads: CASSLGWGTQPQHF. For the CDR3, the DNA is TGTGCCAGCAGTTTAGGTTGGGGGACCCAGCCCCAGCATTTT.

V is TRBV6-1 and J is TRBJ1-3; D perhaps matches TRBD1 (5 bases). The V gene lost 8 bases and the J gene lost 0 bases, with 14 bases spanning the gap. This CDR3 has 15 residues. CDR1 and CDR2 (germline): MNHNS, SASEGT. CDR3 coding DNA: TGTGCCAGCTGGGACGGTAGATTCTCTGGAAACACCATATATTTT. Translation gives CASWDGRFSGNTIYF.

The rearrangement joins TRBV6-1 to TRBJ2-7, with TRBD2 identical over 7 bases. Germline lookup yields CDR1 MNHNS and CDR2 SASEGT. The trim removed 4 bases at V and 3 bases at J, leaving 15 bases unmatched. The CDR3 contains 17 residues. In nucleotides, the CDR3 is TGTGCCAGCAGTGCAGGGCGATCTAGCGGAGGGAACTACGAGCAGTACTTC. Translated: CASSAGRSSGGNYEQYF.

The chain recombines TRBV25-1 with TRBJ2-5; D is perhaps TRBD2 (6 bases). The CDR3 consists of 14 residues. Trimming stripped 4 bases from V and 2 bases from J, with 11 bases between. Germline assignment: CDR1 MGHDK and CDR2 SYGVNS. CDR3 in amino acids: CASSAPSEQETQYF. The CDR3 DNA is TGTGCCAGCAGTGCCCCTAGCGAGCAAGAGACCCAGTACTTC.